The 18 T cell receptor beta chains presented below share a single source sample, sequenced in a study of cytomegalovirus exposure and HLA in healthy donors. Clones were sequenced by immunoSEQ multiplex PCR, and TCRdb holds only the in-frame ones, with some missing. Altogether about 240,000 clones are present, approximately 84% being singletons, with the ten largest covering 1% to 1.5%. Sequencing input: PBMCs. Source of these receptors: a woman in her 30s in good health and CMV-seropositive.

The chain carries TRBV7-2 and TRBJ2-1; 8 bases match TRBD1. Germline lookup yields CDR1 SGHTA and CDR2 FQGNSA. Trimming removed 3 bases from V and 6 bases from J; junction bases left unmatched: 1. The CDR3 totals 13 residues. CDR3 region: CASSFDRGNEQFF. CDR3 DNA sequence: TGTGCCAGCAGCTTCGACAGGGGCAATGAGCAGTTCTTC.

The chain employs TRBV6-5 and TRBJ1-1; weak D call: TRBD1 (6 bases). V was trimmed by 8 bases and J by 3 bases, leaving 19 bases between them. The germline CDR1 and CDR2 sequences are MNHEY and SVGAGI. The CDR3 totals 15 residues. The CDR3 nucleotides are TGTGCCAGCGGGGGCCCGACTGGTGGGTACACTGAAGCTTTCTTT. Translation: CASGGPTGGYTEAFF.

The chain links TRBV30 to TRBJ2-7; D possibly corresponds to TRBD1 (6 bases). CDR1 is GTSNPN, CDR2 SVGIG, per germline (reference sequence). The CDR3 totals 14 residues. V was clipped by 1 base and J by 4 bases, with 14 bases between them. CDR3 amino acids: CAWSADRWGYEQYF. As DNA, the CDR3 is TGTGCCTGGAGTGCTGACAGGTGGGGTTACGAGCAGTACTTC. The full variable domain, its missing parts supplied by reference TRBV30 and TRBJ2-7, is SQTIHQWPATLVQPVGSPLSLECTVEGTSNPNLYWYRQAAGRGLQLLFYSVGIGQISSEVPQNLSASRPQDRQFILSSKKLLLSDSGFYLCAWSADRWGYEQYFGPGTRLTVT.

This clone was recorded once. This sequence joins TRBV5-1 and TRBJ2-7; tentative D call: TRBD2 (7 bases). The V gene lost 3 bases and the J gene lost 4 bases, with 17 bases spanning the gap. The length of the CDR3 is 15 residues. Per the germline V gene, CDR1 is SGHRS and CDR2 is YFSETQ. CDR3 protein: CASSSRGAGVYEQYF. CDR3 DNA sequence: TGCGCCAGCAGCTCGAGGGGGGCGGGGGTTTACGAGCAGTACTTC.

This rearrangement joins TRBV25-1 to TRBJ2-7; no reliable D call. Deletions cut 6 bases from V and 3 bases from J, with 15 bases between. Germline V lookup: CDR1 MGHDK, CDR2 SYGVNS. The CDR3 consists of 14 residues. The CDR3 loop is CASRAPGPSYEQYF. The CDR3 DNA follows: TGTGCCAGCAGGGCGCCGGGTCCGAGCTACGAGCAGTACTTC.

The gene calls are TRBV27 and TRBJ2-1, with 10 bases matching TRBD2. V trimming: 7 bases; J trimming: 3 bases; junction bases outside the gene matches: 6. Germline V gives CDR1 MNHEY, CDR2 SMNVEV (reference sequence). The CDR3 contains 15 residues. CDR3 bases: TGTGCCAGCAACCCTAGCGGGAGTATCTACAATGAGCAGTTCTTC. Protein sequence: CASNPSGSIYNEQFF.

The chain uses TRBV27 and TRBJ2-3, with 9 bases identical to TRBD2. J gave up 3 bases and V 3 bases, and 10 bases lay outside the gene matches. Germline CDR1 is MNHEY and CDR2 is SMNVEV (reference sequence). The CDR3 is 17 amino acids. The CDR3 sequence: CASSLYGGGAKTDTQYF. The DNA of the CDR3 is TGTGCCAGCAGTTTGTACGGCGGGGGGGCCAAGACAGATACGCAGTATTTT.

This sequence joins TRBV6-1 and TRBJ2-1; D is unclear. In germline, CDR1 is MNHNS, CDR2 SASEGT. Deletions cut 1 base from V and 5 bases from J, with 9 bases between. The CDR3 has 14 amino acids. The CDR3 sequence is CASSEDRRDNEQFF. The CDR3 coding sequence is TGTGCCAGCAGTGAAGATCGCCGGGACAATGAGCAGTTCTTC.

This chain connects TRBV18 to TRBJ2-7; 10 nucleotides match TRBD2. This CDR3 has 13 residues. From germline, CDR1 is KGHSH and CDR2 LQKENI. With 8 bases clipped from V and 2 bases from J, the junction kept 3 bases outside the gene matches. This CDR3 is CASGTSATYEQYF. The DNA of the CDR3 is TGTGCCAGCGGGACTAGCGCTACCTACGAGCAGTACTTC.

This clone is a singleton in its sample. The chain carries TRBV10-3 and TRBJ2-1; 16 nucleotides agree with TRBD2. Looked up from germline, CDR1 is ENHRY and CDR2 is SYGVKD. With 5 bases clipped from V and 3 bases from J, the junction kept 4 bases outside the gene matches. The CDR3 totals 17 residues. The CDR3 is CAISTGTSGRVYNEQFF. DNA for the CDR3: TGTGCCATCAGTACCGGGACTAGCGGGAGGGTCTACAATGAGCAGTTCTTC.

V usage is TRBV30 and J usage is TRBJ2-2, with unresolved D. Per germline, CDR1 GTSNPN and CDR2 SVGIG (reference sequence). V lost 2 bases and J lost 1, with 8 bases in between. The CDR3 consists of 14 residues. DNA for the CDR3: TGTGCCTGGAGTCGTAATCGGAACACCGGGGAGCTGTTTTTT. This encodes CAWSRNRNTGELFF. The full variable domain, completed using reference TRBV30 and TRBJ2-2, is SQTIHQWPATLVQPVGSPLSLECTVEGTSNPNLYWYRQAAGRGLQLLFYSVGIGQISSEVPQNLSASRPQDRQFILSSKKLLLSDSGFYLCAWSRNRNTGELFFGEGSRLTVL.

The rearrangement joins TRBV18 to TRBJ1-2; tentative D call: TRBD1 (6 bases). The CDR3 is 16 amino acids. Between the trimmed V and J ends, which lost 2 bases and 5 bases, there was a span of 18 bases. Per germline, CDR1 KGHSH and CDR2 LQKENI. The CDR3 sequence is CASSPGSPQGGYGYTF. CDR3 nucleotides: TGTGCCAGCTCACCAGGATCTCCACAGGGAGGGTATGGCTACACCTTC.

This chain joins TRBV18 and TRBJ1-2; 11 bases line up with TRBD1. The CDR3 spans 15 residues. V lost 3 bases and J lost 6; bases outside the gene matches: 6. Germline V gene lookup returns CDR1 KGHSH and CDR2 LQKENI. CDR3 amino acids: CASSPMGQGDDGYTF. In DNA, the CDR3 is TGTGCCAGCTCACCGATGGGACAGGGGGACGATGGCTACACCTTC.

J is TRBJ2-7 and V is TRBV4-1; 9 nucleotides match TRBD2. The V gene's germline CDR1 is MGHRA and CDR2 YSYEKL. V shed 0 bases and J 3 bases; nucleotides not matched to a gene: 9. CDR3 length: 17 residues. CDR3 sequence: CASSQDLASGVIYEQYF. The CDR3 DNA sequence: TGCGCCAGCAGCCAAGATTTGGCTAGCGGGGTTATCTACGAGCAGTACTTC.

V and J are TRBV9 and TRBJ2-7; no clear D gene. The CDR3 totals 15 residues. Germline-derived CDR1 and CDR2 are SGDLS and YYNGEE. With 0 bases removed from V and 3 bases from J, the gap between germline ends came to 13 bases. The chain's CDR3 is CASSVGLTTNYEQYF. The CDR3 bases are TGTGCCAGCAGCGTAGGTCTTACGACAAACTACGAGCAGTACTTC.

This chain links TRBV6-1 with TRBJ2-7; 8 bases line up with TRBD1. J lost 4 bases, V lost 1 base, and 3 bases had no gene match. The CDR3 covers 14 residues. Germline V gives CDR1 MNHNS, CDR2 SASEGT. CDR3 protein: CASSEGTGWYEQYF. The CDR3 coding sequence is TGTGCCAGCAGTGAAGGGACAGGGTGGTACGAGCAGTACTTC.

The V and J genes are TRBV27 and TRBJ2-7; D might be TRBD2 (6 bases). The germline V and J ends were trimmed by 4 bases and 6 bases, with 13 bases remaining between them. Germline V gene data show CDR1 as MNHEY and CDR2 as SMNVEV (reference sequence). This CDR3 comprises 13 residues. In DNA, the CDR3 is TGTGCCAGCAGTTCAACAGGTAGCGGCGAGCAGTACTTC. Protein product: CASSSTGSGEQYF.

The chain employs TRBV28 and TRBJ2-7, with 8 bases matching TRBD1. Germline V gene lookup returns CDR1 MDHEN and CDR2 SYDVKM. V was clipped by 10 bases and J by 4 bases; unmatched bases: 9. The CDR3 is 13 amino acids. The CDR3 DNA reads as TGTGCCACCTTCACGAGACAGGGGTACGAGCAGTACTTC. It codes for CATFTRQGYEQYF.